These T cell receptor beta chains were read from a single sample in a study of beta chain features in type 1 diabetes. Data came from immunoSEQ multiplex PCR; TCRdb stores just in-frame clones and leaves some out. The sample lists a few hundred thousand clones, 15% to 20% occurring once. The material sequenced was naive CD4+ T cells from blood. These receptors all come from a young woman in good health. CDR3s include the opening cysteine and the closing phenylalanine or tryptophan. The D gene is left open where the match is weak. Clone size appears in some rows only: once, few, many, or a class for an expanded clone.

clone_size: -; j_call: TRBJ2-7; v_call: TRBV28; d_call: -; cdr3_aa: CASNHGTYYEQYF; cdr3_nt: TGTGCCAGCAACCACGGGACTTACTACGAGCAGTACTTC
clone_size: -; j_call: TRBJ1-1; v_call: TRBV5-1; d_call: -; cdr3_aa: CASSPQGIEAFF; cdr3_nt: TGCGCCAGCAGCCCCCAGGGGATAGAAGCTTTCTTT
clone_size: -; j_call: TRBJ2-3; v_call: TRBV14; d_call: TRBD1; cdr3_aa: CASSQGSDRVQGDTQYF; cdr3_nt: TGTGCCAGCAGCCAAGGATCAGACAGGGTACAAGGGGATACGCAGTATTTT
clone_size: few; j_call: TRBJ2-7; v_call: TRBV13; d_call: -; cdr3_aa: CASSNGLGEQYF; cdr3_nt: TGTGCCAGCAGCAACGGACTGGGCGAGCAGTACTTC
clone_size: -; j_call: TRBJ1-5; v_call: TRBV9; d_call: -; cdr3_aa: CASSVDGRGGNQPQHF; cdr3_nt: TGTGCCAGCAGCGTAGATGGAAGAGGTGGCAATCAGCCCCAGCATTTT
clone_size: few; j_call: TRBJ1-6; v_call: TRBV4-3; d_call: -; cdr3_aa: CASSQDLRGVWSPLHF; cdr3_nt: TGCGCCAGCAGCCAAGATCTGCGGGGGGTGTGGTCACCCCTCCACTTT
clone_size: -; j_call: TRBJ2-1; v_call: TRBV7-9; d_call: -; cdr3_aa: CASISTETFF; cdr3_nt: TGTGCCAGCATATCCACAGAAACTTTCTTC
clone_size: -; j_call: TRBJ2-1; v_call: TRBV7-9; d_call: -; cdr3_aa: CASRANRENEQFF; cdr3_nt: TGTGCCAGCAGAGCCAACAGGGAGAATGAGCAGTTCTTC
clone_size: few; j_call: TRBJ2-1; v_call: TRBV7-9; d_call: -; cdr3_aa: CASSFTAGEQFF; cdr3_nt: TGTGCCAGCAGCTTCACCGCGGGTGAGCAGTTCTTC
clone_size: few; j_call: TRBJ2-7; v_call: TRBV15; d_call: -; cdr3_aa: CATSRDSTEQYF; cdr3_nt: TGTGCCACCAGCAGAGATAGCACCGAGCAGTACTTC
clone_size: few; j_call: TRBJ2-7; v_call: TRBV18; d_call: -; cdr3_aa: CASSPPARPGYYEQYF; cdr3_nt: TGTGCCAGCTCACCACCGGCCAGACCGGGGTACTACGAGCAGTACTTC
clone_size: few; j_call: TRBJ1-1; v_call: TRBV30; d_call: TRBD1; cdr3_aa: CAWSPRTGEAFF; cdr3_nt: TGTGCCTGGAGCCCAAGGACAGGTGAAGCTTTCTTT
clone_size: few; j_call: TRBJ2-7; v_call: TRBV28; d_call: TRBD1; cdr3_aa: CASSPRPPGQGYEQYF; cdr3_nt: TGTGCCAGCAGTCCCAGGCCCCCGGGACAGGGCTACGAGCAGTACTTC
clone_size: few; j_call: TRBJ1-1; v_call: TRBV29-1; d_call: TRBD1; cdr3_aa: CSYRAGGTEAFF; cdr3_nt: TGCAGCTACCGGGCAGGGGGGACTGAAGCTTTCTTT
clone_size: few; j_call: TRBJ1-3; v_call: TRBV29-1; d_call: -; cdr3_aa: CSVSRSTSSGNTIYF; cdr3_nt: TGCAGCGTTTCCAGAAGCACTAGCTCTGGAAACACCATATATTTT
clone_size: -; j_call: TRBJ1-2; v_call: TRBV11-2; d_call: TRBD1; cdr3_aa: CASSETGGAGYGYTF; cdr3_nt: TGTGCCAGCAGCGAAACAGGGGGCGCAGGGTATGGCTACACCTTC
clone_size: -; j_call: TRBJ1-5; v_call: TRBV30; d_call: TRBD1; cdr3_aa: CAWSPGTGIRRRPQHF; cdr3_nt: TGTGCCTGGAGTCCCGGGACAGGGATTCGCCGGAGGCCCCAGCATTTT
clone_size: -; j_call: TRBJ2-3; v_call: TRBV5-1; d_call: -; cdr3_aa: CASSRPMEGTDTQYF; cdr3_nt: TGCGCCAGCAGCCGCCCTATGGAGGGCACAGATACGCAGTATTTT
clone_size: -; j_call: TRBJ2-3; v_call: TRBV4-1; d_call: TRBD1; cdr3_aa: CASSQRGTGGLDTQYF; cdr3_nt: TGCGCCAGCAGTCAGCGGGGGACAGGGGGCCTCGATACGCAGTATTTT
clone_size: -; j_call: TRBJ2-2; v_call: TRBV5-4; d_call: -; cdr3_aa: CASSLETGTSGELFF; cdr3_nt: TGTGCCAGCAGCTTGGAAACAGGCACCTCCGGGGAGCTGTTTTTT
clone_size: few; j_call: TRBJ1-1; v_call: TRBV6-6; d_call: -; cdr3_aa: CASSYPQGNTEAFF; cdr3_nt: TGTGCCAGCAGTTACCCACAGGGGAACACTGAAGCTTTCTTT
clone_size: -; j_call: TRBJ2-1; v_call: TRBV19; d_call: -; cdr3_aa: CASSISPGILNEQFF; cdr3_nt: TGTGCCAGTAGTATTTCCCCAGGGATTTTGAATGAGCAGTTCTTC
clone_size: -; j_call: TRBJ2-7; v_call: TRBV7-9; d_call: -; cdr3_aa: CASSLGRTGPSSYEQYF; cdr3_nt: TGTGCCAGCAGCTTAGGACGCACAGGGCCGAGCTCCTACGAGCAGTACTTC
clone_size: -; j_call: TRBJ2-3; v_call: TRBV2; d_call: -; cdr3_aa: CASRSKGVTTDTQYF; cdr3_nt: TGTGCCAGCAGGAGTAAGGGAGTCACCACAGATACGCAGTATTTT
clone_size: -; j_call: TRBJ2-1; v_call: TRBV7-3; d_call: TRBD2; cdr3_aa: CASSLVYGTTYNEQFF; cdr3_nt: TGTGCCAGCAGCTTAGTCTACGGGACTACCTACAATGAGCAGTTCTTC
clone_size: -; j_call: TRBJ1-1; v_call: TRBV18; d_call: -; cdr3_aa: CASSPPDFTEAFF; cdr3_nt: TGTGCCAGCTCACCACCGGACTTCACTGAAGCTTTCTTT
clone_size: few; j_call: TRBJ2-5; v_call: TRBV9; d_call: TRBD2; cdr3_aa: CASSVNSGGPQETQYF; cdr3_nt: TGTGCCAGCAGCGTAAATAGCGGGGGCCCTCAAGAGACCCAGTACTTC
clone_size: -; j_call: TRBJ2-7; v_call: TRBV5-6; d_call: -; cdr3_aa: CASSLTGTRFYEQYF; cdr3_nt: TGTGCCAGCAGCTTGACCGGGACAAGATTCTACGAGCAGTACTTC
clone_size: few; j_call: TRBJ2-5; v_call: TRBV7-2; d_call: -; cdr3_aa: CASSPRTAGSQETQYF; cdr3_nt: TGTGCCAGCAGCCCCAGGACGGCGGGTTCTCAAGAGACCCAGTACTTC